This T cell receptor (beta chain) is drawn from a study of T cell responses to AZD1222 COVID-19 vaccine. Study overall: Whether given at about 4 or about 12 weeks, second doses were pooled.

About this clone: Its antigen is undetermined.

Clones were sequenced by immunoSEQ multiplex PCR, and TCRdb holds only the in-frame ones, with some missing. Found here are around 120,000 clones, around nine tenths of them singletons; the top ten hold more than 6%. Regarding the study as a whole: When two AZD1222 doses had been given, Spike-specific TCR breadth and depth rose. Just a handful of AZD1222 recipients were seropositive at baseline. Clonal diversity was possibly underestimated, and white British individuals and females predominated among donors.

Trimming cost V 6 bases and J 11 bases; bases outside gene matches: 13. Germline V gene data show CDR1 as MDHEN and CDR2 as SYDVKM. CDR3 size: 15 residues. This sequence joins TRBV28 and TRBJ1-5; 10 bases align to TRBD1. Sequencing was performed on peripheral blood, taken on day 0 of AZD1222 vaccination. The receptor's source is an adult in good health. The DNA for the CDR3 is TGTGCCAGCAGCTCCTCCGGGACAGGGGCCGAAGCCCAGCATTTT. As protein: CASSSSGTGAEAQHF.